Listed here are 12 T cell receptor beta chains from one sample, sequenced in a study of blood T cell repertoires in COVID-19. Using immunoSEQ multiplex PCR, the repertoire was profiled, and TCRdb retains in-frame clones only, with some absent. Of approximately 140,000 clones in the sample, 70% to 85% were seen once. The specimen sequenced was peripheral blood. These receptors all stem from a woman of 80 years or more in a cohort sampled during active or convalescent COVID-19.

The chain combines TRBV7-3 with TRBJ2-5; D is unresolved. The germline V gene encodes CDR1 SGHTA and CDR2 FQGTGA. The V gene lost 5 bases and the J gene lost 6 bases, with 7 bases spanning the gap. The CDR3 sequence is 11 residues long. The CDR3 DNA reads TGTGCCAGCAGCGTCCAGAAGACCCAGTACTTC. It is translated as CASSVQKTQYF. Based on the CDR3 plus reference TRBV7-3 and TRBJ2-5, the full variable domain is GAGVSQTPSNKVTEKGKYVELRCDPISGHTALYWYRQSLGQGPEFLIYFQGTGAADDSGLPNDRFFAVRPEGSVSTLKIQRTERGDSAVYLCASSVQKTQYFGPGTRLLVL.

This rearrangement joins TRBV10-3 to TRBJ1-2; no reliable D call. V lost 4 bases and J lost 0, with 15 bases in between. Per the germline V gene, CDR1 is ENHRY and CDR2 is SYGVKD. The CDR3 length is 16 residues. CDR3 loop: CAISGFFAVSNYGYTF. Here the CDR3 DNA reads TGTGCCATCAGTGGTTTCTTCGCGGTTTCTAACTATGGCTACACCTTC.

The chain combines TRBV7-3 with TRBJ2-1; tentative D call: TRBD2 (6 bases). Germline lookup yields CDR1 SGHTA and CDR2 FQGTGA. V was clipped by 5 bases and J by 7 bases, with 15 bases between them. The CDR3 sequence is 14 residues long. The CDR3 nucleotides are TGTGCCAGCAGCCGCGGGACGGGATCTAATGAGCAGTTCTTC. Translated, it gives CASSRGTGSNEQFF.

The V gene is TRBV20-1, the J gene TRBJ1-1, with D uncertain. The CDR3 covers 14 residues. The germline gives CDR1 DFQATT, CDR2 SNEGSKA (reference sequence). Trimming pared 3 bases from V and 3 bases from J, leaving 14 bases between. The CDR3 here is CSASQARGDTEAFF. The DNA of the CDR3 is TGCAGTGCTAGTCAAGCGCGGGGAGACACTGAAGCTTTCTTT.

The J gene is TRBJ2-7, the V gene TRBV12-3 or TRBV12-4; a possible D gene is TRBD1 (6 bases). The CDR3 spans 13 residues. The V gene lost 5 bases and the J gene lost 2 bases, with 10 bases spanning the gap. Written as DNA, the CDR3 is TGTGCCAGCAGTCGACAGGTGGCCTACGAGCAGTACTTC. Protein product: CASSRQVAYEQYF.

V and J are TRBV9 and TRBJ2-1; 7 nucleotides align to TRBD2. CDR1 is SGDLS and CDR2 is YYNGEE in the germline V gene. With V trimmed by 0 bases and J by 2 bases, 8 bases remained unmatched. The CDR3 has 17 residues. CDR3: CASSVDGGGTAYNEQFF. For the CDR3, the DNA is TGTGCCAGCAGCGTAGATGGCGGGGGAACCGCCTACAATGAGCAGTTCTTC. Combining the CDR3 with reference TRBV9 and TRBJ2-1 gives the whole variable domain DSGVTQTPKHLITATGQRVTLRCSPRSGDLSVYWYQQSLDQGLQFLIQYYNGEERAKGNILERFSAQQFPDLHSELNLSSLELGDSALYFCASSVDGGGTAYNEQFFGPGTRLTVL.

This clone has more than one count but fewer than ten. The chain employs TRBV4-1 and TRBJ2-7, with 8 positions matching TRBD1. CDR1 is MGHRA and CDR2 is YSYEKL in the germline V gene. Losses at the gene ends were 0 bases for V and 3 bases for J; bases not matched to a gene: 10. The CDR3 has 17 residues. The CDR3 nucleotides are TGCGCCAGCAGCCAAGATCTTACAGGGGGATGGAACTACGAGCAGTACTTC. Translating gives CASSQDLTGGWNYEQYF.

The chain uses TRBV18 and TRBJ2-3; TRBD2 matches 7 bases. With 3 bases clipped from V and 2 bases from J, the junction kept 5 bases outside the gene matches. The germline V gene has CDR1 KGHSH and CDR2 LQKENI. The CDR3 sequence is 15 residues long. The CDR3 nucleotides are TGTGCCAGCTCACCCCTAGCGGCCAACACAGATACGCAGTATTTT. Translating gives CASSPLAANTDTQYF.

This chain joins TRBV7-9 and TRBJ2-1; a weak D match, TRBD1 (6 bases). Between the trimmed V and J ends, which lost 0 bases and 5 bases, there was a span of 11 bases. Per germline, CDR1 SEHNR and CDR2 FQNEAQ (reference sequence). The CDR3 contains 15 residues. CDR3 residues: CASSLADSTDNEQFF. In DNA, the CDR3 is TGTGCCAGCAGCTTAGCGGACAGTACGGACAATGAGCAGTTCTTC.

This clone has more than one count but fewer than ten. This chain joins TRBV25-1 and TRBJ1-3; TRBD1 is a possible D gene (6 bases). Per the germline V gene, CDR1 is MGHDK and CDR2 is SYGVNS. The CDR3 is made up of 14 amino acids. Trimming took off 4 bases at V and 7 bases at J, with 14 bases between the two ends. This CDR3 reads CASSAPAGVNTIYF. The CDR3 DNA is TGTGCCAGCAGTGCCCCGGCAGGGGTGAACACCATATATTTT.

The chain carries TRBV28 and TRBJ2-1; 12 nucleotides align to TRBD2. CDR1 is MDHEN and CDR2 is SYDVKM in the germline V gene. V trimming: 3 bases; J trimming: 6 bases; junction bases outside the gene matches: 3. This CDR3 region has 15 residues. The CDR3 is CASSFLLAGGNEQFF. CDR3 in DNA: TGTGCCAGCAGTTTTCTACTAGCGGGGGGCAATGAGCAGTTCTTC.

This clone came up once. The chain combines TRBV28 with TRBJ2-3, with TRBD2 matching 7 bases. The CDR3 sequence is 15 residues long. J lost 1 base, V lost 8 bases, and 9 bases had no gene match. From germline, CDR1 is MDHEN and CDR2 SYDVKM. The CDR3 here is CASVEPGGRTDTQYF. For the CDR3, the DNA is TGTGCCAGCGTTGAGCCGGGGGGTCGCACAGATACGCAGTATTTT.